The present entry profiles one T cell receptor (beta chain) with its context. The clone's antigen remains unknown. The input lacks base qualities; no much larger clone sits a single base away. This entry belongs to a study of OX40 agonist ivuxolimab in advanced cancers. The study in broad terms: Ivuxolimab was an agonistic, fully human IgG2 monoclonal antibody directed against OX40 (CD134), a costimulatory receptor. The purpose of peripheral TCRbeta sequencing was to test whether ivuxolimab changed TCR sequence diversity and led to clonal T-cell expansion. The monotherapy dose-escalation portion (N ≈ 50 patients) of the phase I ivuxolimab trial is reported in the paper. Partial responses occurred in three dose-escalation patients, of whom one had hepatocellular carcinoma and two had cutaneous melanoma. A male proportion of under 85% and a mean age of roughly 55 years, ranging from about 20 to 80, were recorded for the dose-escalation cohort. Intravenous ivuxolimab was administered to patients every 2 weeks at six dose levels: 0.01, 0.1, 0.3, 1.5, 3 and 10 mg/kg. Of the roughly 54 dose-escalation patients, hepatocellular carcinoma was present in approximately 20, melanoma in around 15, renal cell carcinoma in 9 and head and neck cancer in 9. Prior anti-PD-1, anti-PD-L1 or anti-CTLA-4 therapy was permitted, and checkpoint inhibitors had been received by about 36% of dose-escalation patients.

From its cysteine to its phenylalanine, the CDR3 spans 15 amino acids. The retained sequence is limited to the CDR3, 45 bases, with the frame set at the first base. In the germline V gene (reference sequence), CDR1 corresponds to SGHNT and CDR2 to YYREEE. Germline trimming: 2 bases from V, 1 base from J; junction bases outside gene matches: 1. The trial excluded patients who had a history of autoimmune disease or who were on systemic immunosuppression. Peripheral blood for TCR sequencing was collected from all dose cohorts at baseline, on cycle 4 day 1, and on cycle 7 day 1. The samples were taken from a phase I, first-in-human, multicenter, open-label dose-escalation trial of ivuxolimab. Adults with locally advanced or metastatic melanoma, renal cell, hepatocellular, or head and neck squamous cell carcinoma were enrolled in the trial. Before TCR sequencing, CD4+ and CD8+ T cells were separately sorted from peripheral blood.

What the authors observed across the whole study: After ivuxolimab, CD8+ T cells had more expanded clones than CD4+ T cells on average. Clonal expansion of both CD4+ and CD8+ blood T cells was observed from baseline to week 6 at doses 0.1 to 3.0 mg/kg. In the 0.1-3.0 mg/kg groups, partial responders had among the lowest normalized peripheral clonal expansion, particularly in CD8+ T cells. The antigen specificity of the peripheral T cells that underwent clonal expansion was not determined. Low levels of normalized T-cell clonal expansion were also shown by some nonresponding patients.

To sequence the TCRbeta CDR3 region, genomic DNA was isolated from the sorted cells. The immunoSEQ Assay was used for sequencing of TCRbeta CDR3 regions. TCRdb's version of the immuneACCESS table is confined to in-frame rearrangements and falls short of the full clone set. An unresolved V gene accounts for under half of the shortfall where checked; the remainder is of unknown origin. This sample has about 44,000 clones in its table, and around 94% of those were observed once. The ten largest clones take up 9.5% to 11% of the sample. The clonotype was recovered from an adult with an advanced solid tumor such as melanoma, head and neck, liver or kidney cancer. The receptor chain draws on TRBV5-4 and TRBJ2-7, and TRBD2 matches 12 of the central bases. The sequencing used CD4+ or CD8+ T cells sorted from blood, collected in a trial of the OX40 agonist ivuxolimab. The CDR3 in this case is CASSFGLAGSYEQYF. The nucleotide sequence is TGTGCCAGCAGCTTCGGACTAGCGGGATCCTACGAGCAGTACTTC.